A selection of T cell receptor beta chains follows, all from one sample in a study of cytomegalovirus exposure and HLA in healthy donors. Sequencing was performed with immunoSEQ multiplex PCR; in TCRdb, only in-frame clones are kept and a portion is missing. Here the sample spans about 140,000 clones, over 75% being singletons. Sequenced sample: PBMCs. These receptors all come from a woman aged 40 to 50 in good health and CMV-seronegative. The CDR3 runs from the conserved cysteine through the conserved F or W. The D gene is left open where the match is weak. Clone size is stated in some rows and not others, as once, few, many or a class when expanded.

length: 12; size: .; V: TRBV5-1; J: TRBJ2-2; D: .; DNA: TGCGCCAGCAGCCGGGAGCCCGGGGAGCTGTTTTTT; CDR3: CASSREPGELFF
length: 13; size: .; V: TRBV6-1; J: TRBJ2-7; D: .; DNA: TGTGCCAGCAGGCCCACAGGGGGGGACGAGCAGTACTTC; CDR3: CASRPTGGDEQYF
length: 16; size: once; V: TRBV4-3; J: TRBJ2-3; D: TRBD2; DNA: TGCGCCAGCAGCCGAACACTAGCGGGAGGCACAGATACGCAGTATTTT; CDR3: CASSRTLAGGTDTQYF
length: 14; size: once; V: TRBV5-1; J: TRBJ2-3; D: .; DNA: TGCGCCAGCAGAACATCGGGGGTGGCAGATACGCAGTATTTT; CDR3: CASRTSGVADTQYF
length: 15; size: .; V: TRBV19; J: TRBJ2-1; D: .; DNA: TGTGCCAGTAGTCACCCCCCCACAGGCTACAATGAGCAGTTCTTC; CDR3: CASSHPPTGYNEQFF
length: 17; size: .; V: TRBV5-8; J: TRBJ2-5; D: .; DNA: TGTGCCAGCAGCGGGCTAGGACTAACTTCCCTCAGAGAGACCCAGTACTTC; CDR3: CASSGLGLTSLRETQYF
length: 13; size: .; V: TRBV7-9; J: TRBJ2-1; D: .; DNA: TGTGCCAGCAGCTTGGCACTAGCAAATGAGCAGTTCTTC; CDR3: CASSLALANEQFF
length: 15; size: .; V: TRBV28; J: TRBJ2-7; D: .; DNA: TGTGCCAGCACAACCCCCGGGACTGGCTCCTACGAGCAGTACTTC; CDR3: CASTTPGTGSYEQYF
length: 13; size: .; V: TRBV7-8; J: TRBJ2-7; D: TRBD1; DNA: TGTGCCAGCGGACAGGGGCCGTCCTACGAGCAGTACTTC; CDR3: CASGQGPSYEQYF
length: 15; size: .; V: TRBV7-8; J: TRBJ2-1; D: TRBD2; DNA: TGTGCCAGCAGCCCGGCGGGAGGGGGCCCCAATGAGCAGTTCTTC; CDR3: CASSPAGGGPNEQFF
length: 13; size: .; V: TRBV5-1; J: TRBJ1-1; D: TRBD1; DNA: TGCGCCAGCAGCGACGGACAGGGCTATGAAGCTTTCTTT; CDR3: CASSDGQGYEAFF
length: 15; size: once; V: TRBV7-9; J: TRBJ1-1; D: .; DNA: TGTGCCAGCAGCTTAGCTGGGACATGGAACACTGAAGCTTTCTTT; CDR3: CASSLAGTWNTEAFF
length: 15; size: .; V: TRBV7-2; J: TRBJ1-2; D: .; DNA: TGTGCCAGCAGCGAAAGCCGGGAGGAGGGCTATGGCTACACCTTC; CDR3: CASSESREEGYGYTF
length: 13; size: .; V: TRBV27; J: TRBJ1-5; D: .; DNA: TGTGCCAGCAGTTTAACTGGCAATCAGCCCCAGCATTTT; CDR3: CASSLTGNQPQHF
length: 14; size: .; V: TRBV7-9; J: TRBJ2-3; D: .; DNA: TGTGCCAGCAGCTTACGACAGCACGCAGATACGCAGTATTTT; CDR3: CASSLRQHADTQYF
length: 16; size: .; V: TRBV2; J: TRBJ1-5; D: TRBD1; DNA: TGTGCCAGCAGCGCCCGGGACAGATATAGCAATCAGCCCCAGCATTTT; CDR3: CASSARDRYSNQPQHF
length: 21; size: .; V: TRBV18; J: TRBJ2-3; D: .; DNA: TGTGCCAGCTCACCACCCTATCCCCGCACCACCTTCGGAGTGGGCACAGATACGCAGTATTTT; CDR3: CASSPPYPRTTFGVGTDTQYF